The 7 T cell receptor beta chains reported below all come from one sample, sequenced in a study of graft-versus-host responses after intestinal transplantation (dated by TCRdb to the early 2020s). The library was prepared using the immunoSEQ multiplex PCR assay. Imported from immuneACCESS, the table was reduced by TCRdb to in-frame sequences with V and J called. These copies leave out some clones; in studies compared against another copy, an unresolved V gene accounts for under half, and the cause of the remainder is not known. This sample comprises roughly 90,000 clones, about 91% of them detected only once. Approximately 0.3% of the sample lies in the top ten. The time point label, read with the paper, signifies: cells obtained before transplantation from donor or recipient. For these receptors, no antigen is known. Sample: unstimulated CD4+ T cells sorted from spleen or lymph node cells, taken before transplant. The receptor source for this set is a human donor who was the organ donor for an intestinal transplant.

The chain couples TRBV7-9 to TRBJ2-3, with TRBD1 as a possible D gene (5 bases). In germline, CDR1 is SEHNR, CDR2 FQNEAQ (reference sequence). Trimming cost V 1 base and J 2 bases, with 7 bases left between them. This CDR3 region has 14 residues. The CDR3 region is CASSLGQPTDTQYF. CDR3 sequence (DNA): TGTGCCAGCAGCTTAGGACAGCCCACAGATACGCAGTATTTT.

On this clone: Other DNA sequences in the same sample also yield this CDR3. The rearrangement uses TRBV5-1 and TRBJ2-2; possibly TRBD1 for D (6 bases). Trimming removed 0 bases at V and 0 bases at J, with 12 bases between. Germline assignment: CDR1 SGHRS and CDR2 YFSETQ. The CDR3 is made up of 17 amino acids. In DNA form, the CDR3 reads TGCGCCAGCAGCTTGGATCGGGGACACGCGAACACCGGGGAGCTGTTTTTT. Translated: CASSLDRGHANTGELFF.

A single count supports this clone. This chain uses TRBV29-1 with TRBJ1-4, with D possibly matching TRBD1 (6 bases). V dropped 4 bases and J dropped 2 bases, with 14 bases sitting between them. The CDR3 spans 15 residues. Germline V gene data show CDR1 as SQVTM and CDR2 as ANQGSEA. The CDR3 region has the DNA TGCAGCGTTGGTGGTTTGAGGGGGACTAATGAAAAACTGTTTTTT. It is translated as CSVGGLRGTNEKLFF.

The chain carries TRBV6-8 and TRBJ2-3, with 11 nucleotides matching TRBD2. J was trimmed by 1 base and V by 8 bases; bases with no gene match: 5. This CDR3 is 15 amino acids long. Germline V gene lookup returns CDR1 MNHGY and CDR2 SAAAGT. The CDR3 sequence: CASSRLAGRTDTQYF. The DNA for the CDR3 is TGTGCCAGCTCCAGACTAGCGGGGCGCACAGATACGCAGTATTTT.

The chain carries TRBV19 and TRBJ2-7, with 13 nucleotides matching TRBD2. The CDR3 consists of 14 residues. Per germline, CDR1 LNHDA and CDR2 SQIVND (reference sequence). V lost 7 bases and J lost 6; bases outside the gene matches: 6. The CDR3 reads CASTRTSGGGEQYF. As DNA, the CDR3 is TGTGCCAGTACCAGGACTAGCGGGGGTGGCGAGCAGTACTTC.

V usage is TRBV5-1 and J usage is TRBJ2-1; 13 bases align to TRBD2. CDR3 length equals 18 residues. V gave up 2 bases and J gave up 7 bases; unmatched junction bases: 12. Germline CDR1 reads SGHRS; CDR2 reads YFSETQ. The CDR3 sequence: CASSFGSGLAGVTNEQFF. The CDR3 nucleotides are TGCGCCAGCAGCTTTGGCTCCGGACTAGCGGGAGTTACTAATGAGCAGTTCTTC.

This chain joins TRBV18 and TRBJ2-1; the D gene is possibly TRBD1 (5 bases). Germline assignment: CDR1 KGHSH and CDR2 LQKENI. V shed 2 bases and J shed 4 bases, with 9 bases lying between them. The CDR3 sequence is 14 residues long. CDR3 sequence (DNA): TGTGCCAGCTCACCAGGAGACAGATACAATGAGCAGTTCTTC. This sequence encodes CASSPGDRYNEQFF.